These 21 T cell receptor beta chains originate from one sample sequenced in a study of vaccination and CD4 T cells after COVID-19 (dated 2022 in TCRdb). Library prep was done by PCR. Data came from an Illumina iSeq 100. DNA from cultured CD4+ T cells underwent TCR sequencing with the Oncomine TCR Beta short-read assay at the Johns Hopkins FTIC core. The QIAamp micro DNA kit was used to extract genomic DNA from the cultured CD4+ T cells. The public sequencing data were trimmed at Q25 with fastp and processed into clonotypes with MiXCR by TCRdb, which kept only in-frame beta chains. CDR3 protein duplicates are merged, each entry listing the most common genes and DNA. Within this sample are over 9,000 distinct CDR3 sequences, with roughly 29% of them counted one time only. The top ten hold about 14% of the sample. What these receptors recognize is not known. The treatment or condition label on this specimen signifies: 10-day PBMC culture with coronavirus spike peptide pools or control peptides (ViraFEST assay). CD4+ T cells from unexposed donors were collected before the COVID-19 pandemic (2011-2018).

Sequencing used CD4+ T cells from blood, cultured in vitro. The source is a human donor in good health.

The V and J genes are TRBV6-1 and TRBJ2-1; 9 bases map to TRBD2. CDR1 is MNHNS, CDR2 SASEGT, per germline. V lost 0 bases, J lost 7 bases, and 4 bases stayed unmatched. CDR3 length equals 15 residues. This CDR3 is CASSEASGSWNEQFF. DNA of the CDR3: TGTGCCAGCAGTGAAGCTAGCGGGAGTTGGAATGAGCAGTTCTTC.

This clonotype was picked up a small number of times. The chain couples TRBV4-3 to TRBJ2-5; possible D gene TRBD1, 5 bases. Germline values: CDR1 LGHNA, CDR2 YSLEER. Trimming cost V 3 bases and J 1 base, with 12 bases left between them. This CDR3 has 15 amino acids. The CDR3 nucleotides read TGCGCCAGCAGCCAGCTCCCGACAGCCCAAGAGACCCAGTACTTC. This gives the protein CASSQLPTAQETQYF.

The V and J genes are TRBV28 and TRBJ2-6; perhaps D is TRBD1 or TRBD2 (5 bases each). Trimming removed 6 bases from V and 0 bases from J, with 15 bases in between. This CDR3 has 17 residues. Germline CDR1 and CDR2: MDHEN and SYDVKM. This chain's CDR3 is CASSDWDLNSGANVLTF. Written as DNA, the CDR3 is TGTGCCAGCAGCGACTGGGACCTCAACTCTGGGGCCAACGTCCTGACTTTC.

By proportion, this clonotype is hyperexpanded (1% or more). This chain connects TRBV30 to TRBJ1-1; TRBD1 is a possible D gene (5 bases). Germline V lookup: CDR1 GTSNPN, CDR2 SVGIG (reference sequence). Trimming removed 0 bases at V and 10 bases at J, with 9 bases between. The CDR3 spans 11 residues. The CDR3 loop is CAWSVLGTAFF. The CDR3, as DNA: TGTGCCTGGAGTGTACTGGGGACAGCTTTCTTT.

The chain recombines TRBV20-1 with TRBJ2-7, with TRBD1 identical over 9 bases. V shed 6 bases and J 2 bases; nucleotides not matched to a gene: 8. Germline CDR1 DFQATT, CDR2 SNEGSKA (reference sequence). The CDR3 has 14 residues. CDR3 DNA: TGCAGTGCAAGGCGGGACAGGGTCCCCTACGAGCAGTACTTC. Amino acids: CSARRDRVPYEQYF.

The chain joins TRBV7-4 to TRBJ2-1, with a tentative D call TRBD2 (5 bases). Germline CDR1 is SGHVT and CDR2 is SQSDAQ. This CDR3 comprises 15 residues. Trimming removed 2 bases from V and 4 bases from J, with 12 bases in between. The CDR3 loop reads CASSLSGNKYNEQFF. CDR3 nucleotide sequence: TGTGCCAGCAGCTTATCGGGAAATAAGTACAATGAGCAGTTCTTC. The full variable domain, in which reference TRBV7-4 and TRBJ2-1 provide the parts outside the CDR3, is GAGVSQSPRYKVAKRGRDVALRCDSISGHVTLYWYRQTLGQGSEVLTYSQSDAQRDKSGRPSGRFSAERPERSVSTLKIQRTEQGDSAVYLCASSLSGNKYNEQFFGPGTRLTVL.

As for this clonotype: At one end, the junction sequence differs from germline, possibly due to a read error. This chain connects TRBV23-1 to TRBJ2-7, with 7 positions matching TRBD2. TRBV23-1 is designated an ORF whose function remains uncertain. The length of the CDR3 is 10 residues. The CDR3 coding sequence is TGCGCCAGCAGACAAGGGGACTACCCTTTC. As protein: CASRQGDYPF.

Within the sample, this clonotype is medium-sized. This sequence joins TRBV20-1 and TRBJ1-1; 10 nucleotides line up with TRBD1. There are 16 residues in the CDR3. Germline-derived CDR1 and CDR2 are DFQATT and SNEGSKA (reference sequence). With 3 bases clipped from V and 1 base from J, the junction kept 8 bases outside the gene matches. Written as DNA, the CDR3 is TGCAGTGCTAGGGTTGCGGACAGGGGGTCGAACACTGAAGCTTTCTTT. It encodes CSARVADRGSNTEAFF.

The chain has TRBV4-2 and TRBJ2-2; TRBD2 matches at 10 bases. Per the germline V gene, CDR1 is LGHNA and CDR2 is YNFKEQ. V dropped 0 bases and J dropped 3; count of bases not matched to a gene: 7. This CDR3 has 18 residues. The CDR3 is CASSQDGRLAGDTGELFF. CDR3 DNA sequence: TGTGCCAGCAGCCAAGATGGGAGGCTAGCGGGAGACACCGGGGAGCTGTTTTTT.

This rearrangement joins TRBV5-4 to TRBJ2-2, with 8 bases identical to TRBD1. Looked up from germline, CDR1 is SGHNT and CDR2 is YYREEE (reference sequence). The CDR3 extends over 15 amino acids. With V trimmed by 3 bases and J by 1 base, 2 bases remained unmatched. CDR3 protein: CASSSGGGNTGELFF. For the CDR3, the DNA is TGTGCCAGCAGCTCAGGGGGCGGGAACACCGGGGAGCTGTTTTTT.

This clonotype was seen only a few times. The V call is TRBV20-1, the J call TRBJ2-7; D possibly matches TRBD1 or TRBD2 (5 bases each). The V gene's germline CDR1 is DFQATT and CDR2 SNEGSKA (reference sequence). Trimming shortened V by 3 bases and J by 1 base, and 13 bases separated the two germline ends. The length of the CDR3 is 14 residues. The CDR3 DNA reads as TGCAGTGCTAGCAAACGGGGCGGATCCTACGAGCAGTACTTC. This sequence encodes CSASKRGGSYEQYF.

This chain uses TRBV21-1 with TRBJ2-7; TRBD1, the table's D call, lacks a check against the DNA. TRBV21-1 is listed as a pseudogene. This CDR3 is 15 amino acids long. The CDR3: CASSKGGTGGYEQYF. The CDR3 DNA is TGTGCCAGCAGCAAAGGAGGGACAGGGGGGTACGAGCAGTACTTC.

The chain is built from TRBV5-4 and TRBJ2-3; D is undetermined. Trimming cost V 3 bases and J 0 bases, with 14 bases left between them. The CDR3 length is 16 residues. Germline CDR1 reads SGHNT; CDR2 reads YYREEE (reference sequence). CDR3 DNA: TGTGCCAGCAGCTCCGCACAGAGCCTTAGCACAGATACGCAGTATTTT. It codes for CASSSAQSLSTDTQYF. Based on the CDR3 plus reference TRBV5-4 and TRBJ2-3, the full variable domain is ETGVTQSPTHLIKTRGQQVTLRCSSQSGHNTVSWYQQALGQGPQFIFQYYREEENGRGNFPPRFSGLQFPNYSSELNVNALELDDSALYLCASSSAQSLSTDTQYFGPGTRLTVL.

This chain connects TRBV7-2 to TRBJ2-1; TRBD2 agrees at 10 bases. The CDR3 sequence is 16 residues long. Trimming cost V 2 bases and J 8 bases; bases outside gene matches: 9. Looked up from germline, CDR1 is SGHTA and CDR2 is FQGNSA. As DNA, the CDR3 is TGTGCCAGCAGCTTATCCCCGGCTAGCGGGAGTGATGAGCAGTTCTTC. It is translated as CASSLSPASGSDEQFF. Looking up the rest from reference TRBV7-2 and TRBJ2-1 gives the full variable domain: GAGVSQSPSNKVTEKGKDVELRCDPISGHTALYWYRQSLGQGLEFLIYFQGNSAPDKSGLPSDRFSAERTGGSVSTLTIQRTQQEDSAVYLCASSLSPASGSDEQFFGPGTRLTVL.

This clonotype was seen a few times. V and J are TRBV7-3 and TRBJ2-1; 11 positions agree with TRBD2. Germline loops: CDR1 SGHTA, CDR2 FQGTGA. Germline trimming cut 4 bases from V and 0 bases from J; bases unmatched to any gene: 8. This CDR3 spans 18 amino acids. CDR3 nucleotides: TGTGCCAGCAGCTCCATAGCGGGAGGGGAACGCTCCTACAATGAGCAGTTCTTC. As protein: CASSSIAGGERSYNEQFF.

The DNA of the CDR3 is TGTGCCAGCAGAATGGACATATTGGGGAATGAGCAGTTCTTC. This gives the protein CASRMDILGNEQFF. The V gene is TRBV6-2 or TRBV6-3, the J gene TRBJ2-1; D possibly corresponds to TRBD1 (5 bases). The length of the CDR3 is 14 residues. Deletions cut 6 bases from V and 7 bases from J, with 16 bases between. Germline V gene lookup returns CDR1 MNHEY and CDR2 SVGEGT.

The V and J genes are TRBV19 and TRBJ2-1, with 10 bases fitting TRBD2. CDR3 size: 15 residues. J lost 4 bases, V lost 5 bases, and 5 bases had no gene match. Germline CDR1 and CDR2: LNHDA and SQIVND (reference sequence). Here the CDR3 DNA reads TGTGCCAGTAGTGCAACTAGCGGGGATTACAATGAGCAGTTCTTC. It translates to CASSATSGDYNEQFF. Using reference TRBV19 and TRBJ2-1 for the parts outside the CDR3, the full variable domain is DGGITQSPKYLFRKEGQNVTLSCEQNLNHDAMYWYRQDPGQGLRLIYYSQIVNDFQKGDIAEGYSVSREKKESFPLTVTSAQKNPTAFYLCASSATSGDYNEQFFGPGTRLTVL.

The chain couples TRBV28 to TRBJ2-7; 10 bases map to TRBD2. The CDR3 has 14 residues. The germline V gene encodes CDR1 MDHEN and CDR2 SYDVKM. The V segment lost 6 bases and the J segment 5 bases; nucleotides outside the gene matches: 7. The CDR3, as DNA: TGTGCCAGCAGAGCGACTAGCGGGCGGGACGAGCAGTACTTC. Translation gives CASRATSGRDEQYF.

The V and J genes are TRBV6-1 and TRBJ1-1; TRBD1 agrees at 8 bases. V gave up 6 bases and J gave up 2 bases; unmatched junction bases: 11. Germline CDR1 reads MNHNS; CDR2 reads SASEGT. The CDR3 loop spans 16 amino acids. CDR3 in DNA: TGTGCCAGCAGCCCTTTGCCGGGACAGGCTAACACTGAAGCTTTCTTT. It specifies CASSPLPGQANTEAFF.

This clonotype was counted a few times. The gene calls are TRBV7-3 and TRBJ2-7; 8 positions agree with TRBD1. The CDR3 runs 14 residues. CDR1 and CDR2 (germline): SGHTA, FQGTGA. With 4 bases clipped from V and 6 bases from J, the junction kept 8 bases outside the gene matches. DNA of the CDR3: TGTGCCAGCAGCTCCACAGGGGGTGACGGCGAGCAGTACTTC. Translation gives CASSSTGGDGEQYF.

CDR3 in amino acids: CASSLAGSLYNEQFF. The CDR3 DNA is TGTGCCAGCAGCTTAGCCGGCAGCCTCTACAATGAGCAGTTCTTC. This chain links TRBV7-9 with TRBJ2-1, with D unclear. From germline, CDR1 is SEHNR and CDR2 FQNEAQ (reference sequence). The V and J ends lost 0 bases and 3 bases respectively, with 9 bases between them. This CDR3 is 15 amino acids long.